This T cell receptor (beta chain) was obtained from a study of response to subunit inactivated influenza vaccine (dated by TCRdb to 2017 to 2018). Context from the whole study: Deep quantitative T cell receptor repertoire profiling was used in the study to track responses to a trivalent subunit inactivated influenza vaccine.

Beyond this particular receptor, the publication reports: It was suggested by the authors that each seasonal influenza vaccination may recruit only a limited number of new T cells.

The library was obtained by RT-PCR. Sequencing was carried out with an Illumina HiSeq 2500. TCRdb reprocessed the public reads (quality trimming at Q25 with fastp, clone calling with MiXCR) and kept in-frame beta chains. Each CDR3 protein gets just one entry, which takes the most common genes and DNA from the rows behind it. Counted in this sample were 500,000 or so distinct CDR3 sequences; more than 15% of them appeared once. The ten largest clones capture 3% of the sample. About this clonotype: Its antigen has not been determined. There are no base qualities to consult, and no much larger clone falls within one base.

The germline V gene (reference sequence) yields DFQATT for CDR1 and SNEGSKA for CDR2. Relative to germline, V is 3 bases shorter and J is 1 base shorter, with 12 bases between their ends. The CDR3 measures 14 amino acids from cysteine to phenylalanine. The CDR3 DNA has 42 bases and is translated from base 1. This receptor chain uses TRBV20-1 and TRBJ2-5; the D segment cannot be called with confidence. The receptor comes from a man aged 50-75 years who received an inactivated influenza vaccine. Donor details come from another sample of the same person, matched by shared clones. The sample was CD4+ T cells sorted from PBMCs, taken around 25 months after vaccination. The CDR3 has the sequence CSARFGSSQETQYF. The bases read TGCAGTGCTAGGTTTGGGTCATCCCAAGAGACCCAGTACTTC.